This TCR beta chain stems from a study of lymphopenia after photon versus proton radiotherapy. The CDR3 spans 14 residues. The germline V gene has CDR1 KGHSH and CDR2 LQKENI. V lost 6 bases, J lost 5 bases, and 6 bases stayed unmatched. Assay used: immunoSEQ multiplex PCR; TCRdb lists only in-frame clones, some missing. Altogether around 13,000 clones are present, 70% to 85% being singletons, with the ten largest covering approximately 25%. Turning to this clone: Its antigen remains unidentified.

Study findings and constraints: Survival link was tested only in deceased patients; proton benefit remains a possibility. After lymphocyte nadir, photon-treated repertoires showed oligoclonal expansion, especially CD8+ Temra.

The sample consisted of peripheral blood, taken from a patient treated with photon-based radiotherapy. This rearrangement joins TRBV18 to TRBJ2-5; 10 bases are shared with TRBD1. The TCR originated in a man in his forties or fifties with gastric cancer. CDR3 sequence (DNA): TGTGCCAGCTCCCCCGGGACAGGGGTCGAGACCCAGTACTTC. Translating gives CASSPGTGVETQYF. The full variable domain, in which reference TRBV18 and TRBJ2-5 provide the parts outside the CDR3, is NAGVMQNPRHLVRRRGQEARLRCSPMKGHSHVYWYRQLPEEGLKFMVYLQKENIIDESGMPKERFSAEFPKEGPSILRIQQVVRGDSAAYFCASSPGTGVETQYFGPGTRLLVL.